This T cell receptor (beta chain) was identified in a study of T cell changes during pregnancy in multiple sclerosis. Libraries were prepared by immunoSEQ multiplex PCR; TCRdb keeps only in-frame clonotypes and omits some of them. The sample has more than 60,000 clones, 90% to 95% seen once. The V end was cut by 2 bases, the J end by 7 bases, with 9 bases between. The CDR3 spans 14 residues. The germline V gene has CDR1 SNHLY and CDR2 FYNNEI. This TCR was sampled from a female donor with multiple sclerosis, enrolled in a pregnancy study. The chain is built from TRBV2 and TRBJ1-6; D call uncertain. Sequences were derived from peripheral blood, sampled before pregnancy. CDR3 sequence (DNA): TGTGCCAGCAGTGAAACTAGGGCGAATTCACCCCTCCACTTT. Translating it yields CASSETRANSPLHF.